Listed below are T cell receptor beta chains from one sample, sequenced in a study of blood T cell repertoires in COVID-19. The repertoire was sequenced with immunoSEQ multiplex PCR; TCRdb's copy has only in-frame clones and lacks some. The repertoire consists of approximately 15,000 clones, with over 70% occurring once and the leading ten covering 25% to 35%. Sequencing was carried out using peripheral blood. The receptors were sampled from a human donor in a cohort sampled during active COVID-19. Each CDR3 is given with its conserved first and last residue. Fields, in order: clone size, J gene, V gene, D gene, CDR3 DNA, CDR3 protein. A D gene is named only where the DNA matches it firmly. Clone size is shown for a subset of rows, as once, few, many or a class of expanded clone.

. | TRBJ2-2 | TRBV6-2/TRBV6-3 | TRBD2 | TGTGCCAGCAGCCTAGCGGGGACGAACACCGGGGAGCTGTTTTTT | CASSLAGTNTGELFF
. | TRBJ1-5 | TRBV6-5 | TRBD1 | TGTGCCAGCAGTTCCCCTCAGGGGGCGGCTCAGCCCCAGCATTTT | CASSSPQGAAQPQHF
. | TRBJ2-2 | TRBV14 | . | TGTGCCAGCAGCCAATCACTAGCCGGGGAGCTGTTTTTT | CASSQSLAGELFF
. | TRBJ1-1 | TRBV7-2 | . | TGTGCCAGCAGCTCGTGGGGGCGGACGAACACTGAAGCTTTCTTT | CASSSWGRTNTEAFF
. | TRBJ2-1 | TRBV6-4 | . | TGTGCCAGCAGTTTGGGACTCGGCGATGAGCAGTTCTTC | CASSLGLGDEQFF
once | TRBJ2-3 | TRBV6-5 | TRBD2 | TGTGCCAGTCGAGCGGGAGGGCTTCATACGCAGTATTTT | CASRAGGLHTQYF
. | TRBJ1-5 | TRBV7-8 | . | TGTGCCAGCAGCTTAGAGGACACAAGCTACAATCAGCCCCAGCATTTT | CASSLEDTSYNQPQHF
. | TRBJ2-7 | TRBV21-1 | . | TGTGCCAGCAGCAAAGACCCCCGGCAGGGATACGAGCAGTACTTC | CASSKDPRQGYEQYF
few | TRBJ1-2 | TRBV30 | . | TGTGCCTGGAGTGTAAGGGGAGGAAGAGCCGGAGGTCCTTATGGCTACACCTTC | CAWSVRGGRAGGPYGYTF
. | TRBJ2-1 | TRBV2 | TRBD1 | TGTGCCAGCAGCGAAGGGGGGACAGGATACTACAATGAGCAGTTCTTC | CASSEGGTGYYNEQFF
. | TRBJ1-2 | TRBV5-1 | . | TGCGCCAGCAGCCCCGGGATCTATGGCTACACCTTC | CASSPGIYGYTF
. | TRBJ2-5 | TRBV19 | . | TGTGCCAGTAGTAACTCTGACCAAGAGACCCAGTACTTC | CASSNSDQETQYF
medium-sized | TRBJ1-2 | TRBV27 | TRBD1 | TGTGCCAGCAGTTTACCGGGACAGGTTGGCTACACCTTC | CASSLPGQVGYTF